This passage covers 30 T cell receptor beta chains from one sample sequenced in a study of T cell repertoires in cytomegalovirus infection. TCRdb re-called the reads with MiXCR, one entry per CDR3 protein. Among fewer than 200,000 distinct CDR3 sequences listed, about 21% were seen once. Sequencing was done on a sample of PBMCs. The source of these receptors is a human donor in good health (CMV status not recorded). Some clones in this sample may be carry-over from other donors' samples.

This clonotype has a handful of counts. The J gene is TRBJ2-2, the V gene TRBV7-2; D might be TRBD2 (6 bases). Trimming took off 0 bases at V and 3 bases at J, with 8 bases between the two ends. Germline V lookup: CDR1 SGHTA, CDR2 FQGNSA. There are 15 residues in the CDR3. For the CDR3, the DNA is TGTGCCAGCAGCTTAGCGGGAGGTGACACCGGGGAGCTGTTTTTT. This sequence encodes CASSLAGGDTGELFF.

The chain couples TRBV10-3 to TRBJ2-3; 7 nucleotides agree with TRBD2. This CDR3 comprises 15 residues. V lost 6 bases to trimming and J lost 0 bases; unmatched junction nucleotides: 6. Looked up from germline, CDR1 is ENHRY and CDR2 is SYGVKD. CDR3 sequence reads: CAISSLATSTDTQYF. The CDR3 DNA is TGTGCCATCAGCTCACTAGCGACTAGCACAGATACGCAGTATTTT.

The table lists this clonotype with a few counts. J is TRBJ1-1 and V is TRBV4-3, with D uncertain. CDR1 and CDR2 from the germline V gene are LGHNA and YSLEER. Trimming took 0 bases from V and 1 from J, leaving 3 bases between them. CDR3 size: 13 residues. In DNA, the CDR3 is TGCGCCAGCAGCCAAGACACGAACACTGAAGCTTTCTTT. As protein: CASSQDTNTEAFF.

The V gene is TRBV19, the J gene TRBJ1-1; D remains ambiguous. Trimming left V 3 bases short and J 2 bases short, with 7 bases between. CDR1 and CDR2 from the germline V gene are LNHDA and SQIVND (reference sequence). There are 13 residues in the CDR3. CDR3 in amino acids: CASSMVGNTEAFF. In nucleotides, the CDR3 is TGTGCCAGTAGTATGGTCGGAAACACTGAAGCTTTCTTT.

This chain uses TRBV19 with TRBJ2-1; D is undetermined. Trimming removed 2 bases at V and 8 bases at J, with 19 bases between. The germline gives CDR1 LNHDA, CDR2 SQIVND (reference sequence). This CDR3 comprises 16 residues. CDR3 nucleotide sequence: TGTGCCAGTAGTATACCGACCGGTAATCGTCAGGATGAGCAGTTCTTC. This codes for CASSIPTGNRQDEQFF.

This sequence joins TRBV3-1 and TRBJ1-2; 7 nucleotides align to TRBD1. Looked up from germline, CDR1 is LGHDT and CDR2 is YNNKEL (reference sequence). The CDR3 extends over 18 amino acids. V trimming: 4 bases; J trimming: 0 bases; junction bases outside the gene matches: 14. DNA of the CDR3: TGTGCCAGCAGCCTGTCCCACTCCGGGACAGCAACTAACTATGGCTACACCTTC. This codes for CASSLSHSGTATNYGYTF.

This clonotype was detected only a few times. V usage is TRBV6-6 and J usage is TRBJ1-2, with D uncertain. Trimming removed 6 bases from V and 0 bases from J, with 14 bases in between. Germline V gene data show CDR1 as MNHNY and CDR2 as SVGAGI (reference sequence). The CDR3 has 15 amino acids. The CDR3 protein is CASSLERTSNYGYTF. In DNA, the CDR3 is TGTGCCAGCAGCCTGGAGCGGACGTCTAACTATGGCTACACCTTC.

The chain uses TRBV28 and TRBJ2-3; 9 positions match TRBD2. CDR1 and CDR2 (germline): MDHEN, SYDVKM. The CDR3 has 18 residues. V shed 3 bases and J 2 bases; nucleotides not matched to a gene: 12. The CDR3 is CASSFPAGGLWYTDTQYF. DNA of the CDR3: TGTGCCAGCAGTTTCCCAGCGGGAGGCTTGTGGTACACAGATACGCAGTATTTT. The whole variable domain, remainder taken from reference TRBV28 and TRBJ2-3, is DVKVTQSSRYLVKRTGEKVFLECVQDMDHENMFWYRQDPGLGLRLIYFSYDVKMKEKGDIPEGYSVSREKKERFSLILESASTNQTSMYLCASSFPAGGLWYTDTQYFGPGTRLTVL.

Many counts were recorded for this clonotype. V usage is TRBV11-1 and J usage is TRBJ2-7; 9 bases are a match to TRBD1. Germline V CDR1 and CDR2: SGHAT, FQDESV (reference sequence). V dropped 5 bases and J dropped 0; count of bases not matched to a gene: 2. This CDR3 region has 14 residues. The CDR3, as DNA: TGTGCCAGCAGCCGGGACAGGGCCTCCTACGAGCAGTACTTC. This encodes CASSRDRASYEQYF.

On this clonotype itself: This may be a read error: a much more frequent sequence differs by one nucleotide. The chain uses TRBV11-2 and TRBJ2-5, with unresolved D. This CDR3 is 15 amino acids long. CDR1 and CDR2 (germline): SGHAT, FQNNGV. CDR3: CASRLGLAEWETQYF. CDR3 sequence (DNA): TGTGCCAGCAGATTAGGCTTGGCTGAGTGGGAGACCCAGTACTTC.

The table lists this clonotype with many counts. The rearrangement uses TRBV20-1 and TRBJ1-2; D is uncertain. V lost 6 bases and J lost 2, with 19 bases in between. CDR1 and CDR2 (germline): DFQATT, SNEGSKA (reference sequence). CDR3 size: 15 residues. The CDR3 spells CSAFEPLTGNYGYTF. CDR3 sequence (DNA): TGCAGTGCCTTCGAACCGTTGACGGGGAACTATGGCTACACCTTC.

Ten or more counts support this clonotype. The rearrangement joins TRBV5-1 to TRBJ2-1; TRBD2 aligns across 10 bases. The CDR3 is 17 amino acids. Trimming removed 4 bases from V and 0 bases from J; junction bases left unmatched: 7. Germline V CDR1 and CDR2: SGHRS, YFSETQ. Here the CDR3 reads CASSHRTSGDSYNEQFF. Here the CDR3 DNA reads TGCGCCAGCAGCCACCGGACTAGCGGAGACTCCTACAATGAGCAGTTCTTC.

About this clonotype itself: A read error may be the cause here, since a much bigger clone is one base away. The rearrangement joins TRBV7-2 to TRBJ2-5; 10 bases match TRBD2. V lost 0 bases to trimming and J lost 4 bases; unmatched junction nucleotides: 5. The CDR3 length is 16 residues. Germline CDR1 is SGHTA and CDR2 is FQGNSA. The CDR3 DNA sequence: TGTGCCAGCAGCTTAGCGGCTAGCGGGAGCCGAGAGACCCAGTACTTC. The encoded protein is CASSLAASGSRETQYF.

This clonotype was observed a few times. The chain employs TRBV5-5 and TRBJ2-2; D gene ambiguous. From germline, CDR1 is SGHKS and CDR2 YYEKEE (reference sequence). The length of the CDR3 is 16 residues. The V gene lost 0 bases and the J gene lost 0 bases, with 9 bases spanning the gap. The CDR3 loop is CASSLEPSPNTGELFF. In DNA form, the CDR3 reads TGTGCCAGCAGCTTGGAGCCCAGCCCGAACACCGGGGAGCTGTTTTTT.

This clonotype came up a few times. The rearrangement uses TRBV5-6 and TRBJ2-1; unclear D gene. The CDR3 consists of 12 residues. V lost 5 bases and J 9 bases, leaving 12 bases between the germline ends. Germline CDR1 is SGHDT and CDR2 is YYEEEE. The CDR3 bases are TGTGCCAGCAGGTCGAGCGTCGCTGAGCAGTTCTTC. This translates into CASRSSVAEQFF.

This chain joins TRBV28 and TRBJ2-1; 8 bases are shared with TRBD2. The CDR3 sequence is 15 residues long. CDR1 is MDHEN and CDR2 is SYDVKM in the germline V gene. J gave up 9 bases and V 2 bases, and 9 bases lay outside the gene matches. CDR3 amino acids: CASSLVRGRLGEQFF. For the CDR3, the DNA is TGTGCCAGCAGTTTAGTTCGCGGGAGGCTCGGTGAGCAGTTCTTC.

This chain joins TRBV7-2 and TRBJ1-2, with 8 bases matching TRBD1. The CDR3 runs to 13 residues. Germline V lookup: CDR1 SGHTA, CDR2 FQGNSA. J gave up 6 bases and V 2 bases, and 2 bases lay outside the gene matches. The CDR3 DNA sequence: TGTGCCAGCAGCTTAAACAGGGGGGATGGCTACACCTTC. As protein: CASSLNRGDGYTF.

This chain links TRBV12-3 or TRBV12-4 with TRBJ1-1, with D perhaps matching TRBD1 (6 bases). Trimming shortened V by 7 bases and J by 0 bases, and 12 bases separated the two germline ends. There are 14 residues in the CDR3. The CDR3 DNA follows: TGTGCCAGCACCTTGGACAGCATGAACACTGAAGCTTTCTTT. Protein sequence: CASTLDSMNTEAFF.

This clonotype was observed a few times. The rearrangement joins TRBV6-6 to TRBJ2-1; TRBD1 aligns across 9 bases. CDR1 and CDR2 from the germline V gene are MNHNY and SVGAGI (reference sequence). The CDR3 contains 16 residues. J gave up 2 bases and V 6 bases, and 8 bases lay outside the gene matches. CDR3 coding DNA: TGTGCCAGCAGCATCATACAGGGGGCAACCTACAATGAGCAGTTCTTC. Amino acids: CASSIIQGATYNEQFF.

The chain recombines TRBV30 with TRBJ2-5, with 10 bases identical to TRBD1. V was clipped by 6 bases and J by 7 bases; unmatched bases: 11. The CDR3 sequence is 14 residues long. The germline gives CDR1 GTSNPN, CDR2 SVGIG (reference sequence). CDR3 region: CACVTGQGLGTQYF. DNA for the CDR3: TGTGCCTGCGTTACGGGACAGGGGCTCGGGACCCAGTACTTC. The entire variable domain, with the rest obtained from reference TRBV30 and TRBJ2-5, is as follows: SQTIHQWPATLVQPVGSPLSLECTVEGTSNPNLYWYRQAAGRGLQLLFYSVGIGQISSEVPQNLSASRPQDRQFILSSKKLLLSDSGFYLCACVTGQGLGTQYFGPGTRLLVL.

The sample holds many counts of this clonotype. The J gene is TRBJ2-7, the V gene TRBV12-3 or TRBV12-4; D unclear. V lost 5 bases and J 3 bases, leaving 17 bases between the germline ends. The CDR3 is 15 amino acids. The DNA for the CDR3 is TGTGCCAGCAGTCCCGCGAACTCCTACTACTACGAGCAGTACTTC. Protein sequence: CASSPANSYYYEQYF.

Only a few counts were recorded for this clonotype. The J gene is TRBJ2-5, the V gene TRBV12-3 or TRBV12-4; TRBD1 matches 10 bases. V was clipped by 6 bases and J by 2 bases; unmatched bases: 3. The CDR3 runs 14 residues. The CDR3 here is CASRRDRGQETQYF. The CDR3 DNA is TGTGCCAGCAGGCGGGACAGGGGTCAAGAGACCCAGTACTTC.

This clonotype was seen more than once but under ten times. This chain connects TRBV29-1 to TRBJ1-1, with 7 bases matching TRBD1. The ends lost 4 bases at V and 1 base at J; junction bases unmatched: 6. The germline V gene encodes CDR1 SQVTM and CDR2 ANQGSEA. There are 14 residues in the CDR3. The CDR3 sequence is CSVGHGQANTEAFF. CDR3 nucleotides: TGCAGCGTTGGACACGGACAGGCGAACACTGAAGCTTTCTTT. The variable domain in full, completed from reference TRBV29-1 and TRBJ1-1, reads SAVISQKPSRDICQRGTSLTIQCQVDSQVTMMFWYRQQPGQSLTLIATANQGSEATYESGFVIDKFPISRPNLTFSTLTVSNMSPEDSSIYLCSVGHGQANTEAFFGQGTRLTVV.

The chain has TRBV28 and TRBJ2-1; TRBD2 aligns across 15 bases. Germline trimming cut 8 bases from V and 3 bases from J; bases unmatched to any gene: 8. There are 17 residues in the CDR3. The germline gives CDR1 MDHEN, CDR2 SYDVKM. The CDR3 nucleotides are TGTGCCAGCGGAGGACTAGCGGGAGGGCGGGTCTACAATGAGCAGTTCTTC. Amino acids: CASGGLAGGRVYNEQFF.

The chain carries TRBV15 and TRBJ1-5, with 9 bases that match TRBD1. Germline lookup yields CDR1 LNHNV and CDR2 YYDKDF (reference sequence). V shed 1 base, J shed 4 bases, and the junction held 2 bases outside the gene matches. The CDR3 contains 15 residues. CDR3 bases: TGTGCCACCAGCAGAGGGACAGGGGCAAATCAGCCCCAGCATTTT. Translation gives CATSRGTGANQPQHF.

The chain combines TRBV9 with TRBJ2-1; D is uncertain. The CDR3 spans 17 residues. V was cut by 0 bases and J by 0 bases, with 13 bases left in between. CDR1 and CDR2 (germline): SGDLS, YYNGEE. CDR3 DNA: TGTGCCAGCAGCGTAGTCGACGGGCTCAGCTCCTACAATGAGCAGTTCTTC. The encoded protein is CASSVVDGLSSYNEQFF. The full variable domain, completed using reference TRBV9 and TRBJ2-1, is DSGVTQTPKHLITATGQRVTLRCSPRSGDLSVYWYQQSLDQGLQFLIQYYNGEERAKGNILERFSAQQFPDLHSELNLSSLELGDSALYFCASSVVDGLSSYNEQFFGPGTRLTVL.

This clonotype was seen a handful of times. The chain is built from TRBV20-1 and TRBJ2-7; no clear D. Germline loops: CDR1 DFQATT, CDR2 SNEGSKA (reference sequence). The germline V and J ends were trimmed by 3 bases and 3 bases, with 9 bases remaining between them. CDR3 length equals 12 residues. CDR3 DNA sequence: TGCAGTGCTAGCGTACGGAGCTACGAGCAGTACTTC. Its translation: CSASVRSYEQYF.

The V call is TRBV2, the J call TRBJ1-4; the D gene is possibly TRBD1 (5 bases). Germline loops: CDR1 SNHLY, CDR2 FYNNEI. The V and J ends lost 6 bases and 7 bases respectively, with 18 bases between them. This CDR3 spans 15 amino acids. The CDR3 region has the DNA TGTGCCAGCAGGGCACCTGGGCAGGGCGGTGAAAAACTGTTTTTT. It yields the protein CASRAPGQGGEKLFF. The entire variable domain, with the rest obtained from reference TRBV2 and TRBJ1-4, is as follows: EPEVTQTPSHQVTQMGQEVILRCVPISNHLYFYWYRQILGQKVEFLVSFYNNEISEKSEIFDDQFSVERPDGSNFTLKIRSTKLEDSAMYFCASRAPGQGGEKLFFGSGTQLSVL.

This clonotype was recorded many times. The rearrangement uses TRBV7-6 and TRBJ2-1; 7 bases align to TRBD1. This CDR3 is built from 16 residues. The germline V gene encodes CDR1 SGHVS and CDR2 FNYEAQ. The trim removed 1 base at V and 8 bases at J, leaving 11 bases unmatched. As DNA, the CDR3 is TGTGCCAGCAGCTTAGTTCCGAGACAGGGACGCGATGAGCAGTTCTTC. Translating gives CASSLVPRQGRDEQFF.

This clonotype was detected a few times. The chain combines TRBV23-1 with TRBJ1-2, with 12 bases fitting TRBD1. TRBV23-1 is an ORF for which the function is uncertain. J lost 7 bases, V lost 3 bases, and 12 bases had no gene match. There are 17 residues in the CDR3. The CDR3 loop is CASSQTGTGGPSCGYTF. The DNA of the CDR3 is TGCGCCAGCAGTCAGACCGGGACAGGGGGCCCCTCCTGTGGCTACACCTTC.